This TCR beta chain is from a study of blood T cell repertoires in COVID-19. Background on the study: The origin of the acute and convalescent COVID-19 samples was the United States, Italy and Spain. T cells, B-cell-depleted T cells, or PBMCs provided the cDNA or gDNA that served as material.

Followed longitudinally, the Seattle patients had been enrolled during active infection. Original handling: The authors estimated nucleated cell counts from reference gene primer amplification. Here immunoSEQ multiplex PCR was the method, and the copy in TCRdb shows in-frame clones only, minus some. Clonal size and the V and J genes are those of that table, whereas D and trimming came from the DNA. The table lists about 220,000 clones, roughly 85% of them singletons. The CDR3 has 14 residues. CDR1 is SGHTA, CDR2 FQGNSA, per germline. The V and J ends lost 7 bases and 7 bases, in that order; junction bases with no gene match: 9.

Sequencing was done on a sample of peripheral blood. This sequence originates from a woman aged 70 to 79 with COVID-19, enrolled during active disease. This chain uses TRBV7-2 with TRBJ2-4, with 8 positions matching TRBD2. The CDR3 reads CASTQYGGGNIQYF. The DNA of the CDR3 is TGTGCCAGCACCCAGTACGGGGGGGGGAACATTCAGTACTTC.